A selection of T cell receptor beta chains follows, all from one sample in a study of blood T cell repertoires in COVID-19. Assay: immunoSEQ multiplex PCR; the TCRdb copy retains only in-frame clones and omits some. The table includes 140,000 to 150,000 clones, 80% to 90% detected once. Sequencing was done on a sample of PBMCs or T cells enriched from blood (not recorded which). Receptors originate from a man in his forties or fifties who had recovered from COVID-19. Both conserved end residues are part of each CDR3. The D gene is left open where the match is weak. Some rows mark clone size as missing; the rest say once, few, many or name a class of expanded clone.

TRBJ2-1	TRBV6-4	17	once	TRBD2	CASSAGLAGGPDNEQFF	TGTGCCAGCAGTGCCGGACTAGCGGGAGGGCCCGACAATGAGCAGTTCTTC
TRBJ1-4	TRBV7-2	15	-	-	CASSLVWSQNEKLFF	TGTGCCAGCAGCTTAGTGTGGAGCCAGAATGAAAAACTGTTTTTT
TRBJ2-2	TRBV6-5	14	-	-	CASSSRGNTGELFF	TGTGCCAGCAGTTCACGGGGAAACACCGGGGAGCTGTTTTTT
TRBJ1-2	TRBV2	14	-	TRBD1	CASTGTGVPYGYTF	TGTGCCAGCACCGGCACAGGGGTGCCTTATGGCTACACCTTC
TRBJ2-1	TRBV15	15	-	TRBD1	CATGRGQQIYNEQFF	TGTGCCACCGGCAGGGGACAGCAAATTTACAATGAGCAGTTCTTC
TRBJ1-4	TRBV24-1	15	-	TRBD1	CATSGGGTGDEKLFF	TGTGCCACCAGTGGCGGGGGGACAGGGGACGAAAAACTGTTTTTT
TRBJ2-2	TRBV11-2	15	-	TRBD1	CASSPGQGITGELFF	TGTGCCAGCAGCCCCGGACAGGGAATCACCGGGGAGCTGTTTTTT
TRBJ1-2	TRBV6-5	13	-	-	CASSYSSIGGYTF	TGTGCCAGCAGTTATTCGTCAATCGGTGGCTACACCTTC
TRBJ2-3	TRBV24-1	17	-	TRBD2	CATSDRGLAGDTDTQYF	TGTGCCACCAGTGACCGTGGACTAGCGGGGGACACAGATACGCAGTATTTT
TRBJ1-1	TRBV7-9	12	-	-	CASSLGEVEAFF	TGTGCCAGCAGCCTCGGGGAAGTAGAAGCTTTCTTT
TRBJ2-1	TRBV7-3	15	-	TRBD1	CASSPGQGNYNEQFF	TGTGCCAGCAGCCCGGGACAGGGGAACTACAATGAGCAGTTCTTC
TRBJ2-5	TRBV11-2	16	-	TRBD2	CASSLLASGGIETQYF	TGTGCCAGCAGCTTACTAGCTAGCGGGGGCATAGAGACCCAGTACTTC
TRBJ2-1	TRBV7-2	15	-	TRBD2	CASSPSGSSYNEQFF	TGTGCCAGCAGCCCTAGCGGGAGCTCCTACAATGAGCAGTTCTTC
TRBJ2-1	TRBV11-2	14	-	TRBD2	CASSPGAGKYEQFF	TGTGCCAGCAGCCCCGGAGCGGGGAAGTATGAGCAGTTCTTC
TRBJ2-1	TRBV28	16	-	TRBD2	CASSLNPSGRGYEQFF	TGTGCCAGCAGTTTAAATCCTAGCGGGAGGGGATATGAGCAGTTCTTC
TRBJ1-6	TRBV28	14	-	-	CASSLRRQVTPLHF	TGTGCCAGCAGTTTACGCCGACAGGTAACACCCCTCCACTTT
TRBJ1-2	TRBV5-4	13	-	TRBD1	CASSSDRPMGYTF	TGTGCCAGCAGCTCGGACAGGCCCATGGGCTACACCTTC
TRBJ2-2	TRBV18	16	once	-	CASSPRTVRNTGELFF	TGTGCCAGCTCACCGAGGACAGTAAGGAACACCGGGGAGCTGTTTTTT
TRBJ2-2	TRBV7-9	16	-	-	CASSPLAGWGTGELFF	TGTGCCAGCAGCCCCCTGGCGGGGTGGGGCACCGGGGAGCTGTTTTTT
TRBJ2-6	TRBV7-2	18	-	TRBD2	CASSLRSSGGSGANVLTF	TGTGCCAGCAGCTTAAGGAGTAGCGGGGGCTCTGGGGCCAACGTCCTGACTTTC
TRBJ1-2	TRBV19	13	-	-	CASTRRVVDGYTF	TGTGCCAGTACCCGAAGAGTGGTGGATGGCTACACCTTC
TRBJ2-7	TRBV24-1	15	-	-	CATSDPTGSGSEQYF	TGTGCCACCAGTGACCCGACAGGGAGCGGGTCCGAGCAGTACTTC
TRBJ1-2	TRBV18	14	-	TRBD1	CASSPGTDRYGYTF	TGTGCCAGCTCACCGGGGACAGATCGGTATGGCTACACCTTC
TRBJ1-6	TRBV30	14	-	-	CAWRTPDSYSPLHF	TGTGCCTGGAGAACCCCGGACAGCTATTCACCCCTCCACTTT
TRBJ2-7	TRBV4-1	14	few	-	CASSQVGLSYEQYF	TGCGCCAGCAGCCAAGTCGGACTATCCTACGAGCAGTACTTC
TRBJ2-4	TRBV30	16	once	TRBD1	CAWSAGGKRAKNIQYF	TGTGCCTGGAGCGCAGGGGGCAAGAGGGCCAAAAACATTCAGTACTTC
TRBJ1-2	TRBV28	14	-	-	CASTIGAGGDGYTF	TGTGCCAGCACCATTGGGGCGGGGGGCGATGGCTACACCTTC
TRBJ1-2	TRBV12-3/TRBV12-4	13	-	-	CASSLGQTRGYTF	TGTGCCAGCAGTCTCGGACAGACACGGGGCTACACCTTC
TRBJ2-3	TRBV19	15	-	-	CASSIVAVRTDTQYF	TGTGCCAGTAGTATAGTAGCGGTGCGCACAGATACGCAGTATTTT
TRBJ2-1	TRBV5-5	15	once	-	CASSTDGAAYNEQFF	TGTGCCAGCAGCACCGATGGGGCGGCCTACAATGAGCAGTTCTTC
TRBJ1-5	TRBV6-5	14	-	-	CASSSGRSGQPQHF	TGTGCCAGCAGCTCCGGGAGGTCGGGTCAGCCCCAGCATTTT
TRBJ2-5	TRBV4-2	16	-	TRBD2	CASSQVGAGRQETQYF	TGTGCCAGCAGCCAAGTGGGAGCGGGGCGCCAGGAGACCCAGTACTTC
TRBJ2-1	TRBV2	15	-	TRBD2	CASRPTSGTYNEQFF	TGTGCCAGCAGGCCCACTAGCGGCACCTACAATGAGCAGTTCTTC
TRBJ1-2	TRBV28	14	-	TRBD1	CASRTTGEVYGYTF	TGTGCCAGCAGAACGACAGGGGAGGTCTATGGCTACACCTTC
TRBJ1-4	TRBV5-1	16	-	TRBD1	CASSSTVTGGVEKLFF	TGCGCCAGCAGCTCTACCGTGACAGGGGGCGTCGAAAAACTGTTTTTT
TRBJ2-1	TRBV6-5	14	-	TRBD2	CASKGLAGDNEQFF	TGTGCCAGCAAGGGACTAGCGGGCGACAATGAGCAGTTCTTC
TRBJ2-3	TRBV18	12	-	TRBD1	CASSSPGGTQYF	TGTGCCAGCTCATCACCAGGGGGTACGCAGTATTTT
TRBJ2-1	TRBV7-6	13	once	-	CASSSPGEDEQFF	TGTGCCAGCAGCTCCCCGGGTGAAGATGAGCAGTTCTTC
TRBJ2-7	TRBV10-3	16	-	TRBD1	CAISRLTGTGPYEQYF	TGTGCCATCAGTCGTCTAACCGGGACAGGGCCCTACGAGCAGTACTTC
TRBJ2-5	TRBV7-2	14	-	TRBD2	CASRLAAGGETQYF	TGTGCCAGCAGATTAGCAGCGGGAGGGGAGACCCAGTACTTC
TRBJ2-5	TRBV4-1	15	-	TRBD2	CASTRTSGVQETQYF	TGCGCCAGCACCAGGACTAGCGGGGTACAAGAGACCCAGTACTTC
TRBJ2-6	TRBV11-3	17	-	TRBD1	CASRGTADSLGANVLTF	TGTGCCAGCAGGGGGACAGCCGACTCTCTGGGGGCCAACGTCCTGACTTTC
TRBJ1-1	TRBV7-2	13	-	-	CASSFLPHTEAFF	TGTGCCAGCAGCTTCCTTCCCCACACTGAAGCTTTCTTT
TRBJ1-5	TRBV2	15	-	TRBD1	CATRGQGLSNQPQHF	TGTGCCACCCGGGGACAGGGGCTTAGCAATCAGCCCCAGCATTTT
TRBJ1-1	TRBV12-3/TRBV12-4	13	-	-	CASNPRRGTEAFF	TGTGCCAGCAACCCGAGGAGAGGAACTGAAGCTTTCTTT
TRBJ1-2	TRBV28	12	-	-	CASSLVGYGYTF	TGTGCCAGCAGTTTAGTCGGCTATGGCTACACCTTC
TRBJ1-2	TRBV4-1	18	-	-	CASSPQVRRTQINYGYTF	TGCGCCAGCAGCCCCCAGGTGAGAAGGACACAGATTAACTATGGCTACACCTTC
TRBJ1-5	TRBV5-6	15	-	-	CASSTLGGINQPQHF	TGTGCCAGCAGCACTCTCGGGGGTATTAATCAGCCCCAGCATTTT
TRBJ2-1	TRBV7-9	16	few	TRBD2	CASSPRLAGADNEQFF	TGTGCCAGCAGTCCTAGACTAGCGGGAGCTGACAATGAGCAGTTCTTC
TRBJ2-6	TRBV5-1	16	-	-	CASSFRRGSGANVLTF	TGCGCCAGCAGCTTCCGAAGGGGCTCTGGGGCCAACGTCCTGACTTTC
TRBJ2-2	TRBV28	15	-	-	CASSSRVTNTGELFF	TGTGCCAGCAGTTCCCGGGTTACGAACACCGGGGAGCTGTTTTTT
TRBJ2-2	TRBV30	19	-	TRBD2	CAWSAQIIGGRYRTGELFF	TGTGCCTGGAGTGCCCAGATCATTGGCGGGAGGTATCGCACCGGGGAGCTGTTTTTT
TRBJ2-1	TRBV12-3/TRBV12-4	13	-	TRBD2	CASSLAGLAAQVF	TGTGCCAGCAGTTTAGCTGGACTAGCGGCTCAGGTCTTC
TRBJ2-1	TRBV9	16	-	TRBD2	CASSSRLAGGFNEQFF	TGTGCCAGCAGCTCTAGACTAGCGGGAGGGTTTAATGAGCAGTTCTTC
TRBJ2-2	TRBV7-3	15	-	TRBD1	CASSSGQGGTGELFF	TGTGCCAGCAGCTCGGGACAGGGGGGCACCGGGGAGCTGTTTTTT
TRBJ2-4	TRBV5-1	20	-	TRBD2	CASSLKTSGSSPVAKNIQYF	TGCGCCAGCAGCTTGAAAACTAGCGGGAGCTCCCCTGTAGCCAAAAACATTCAGTACTTC
TRBJ1-4	TRBV7-2	16	-	-	CASSLGVGATNEKLFF	TGTGCCAGCAGCTTAGGCGTAGGGGCAACTAATGAAAAACTGTTTTTT
TRBJ1-1	TRBV5-1	13	-	-	CASSFTGQTEAFF	TGCGCCAGCAGCTTTACAGGGCAAACTGAAGCTTTCTTT
TRBJ1-1	TRBV7-3	14	-	-	CASSPGLVNTEAFF	TGTGCCAGCAGCCCAGGATTAGTTAACACTGAAGCTTTCTTT
TRBJ1-2	TRBV12-3/TRBV12-4	13	-	TRBD1	CASSQDRRYGYTF	TGTGCCAGCAGCCAGGACAGGCGCTATGGCTACACCTTC